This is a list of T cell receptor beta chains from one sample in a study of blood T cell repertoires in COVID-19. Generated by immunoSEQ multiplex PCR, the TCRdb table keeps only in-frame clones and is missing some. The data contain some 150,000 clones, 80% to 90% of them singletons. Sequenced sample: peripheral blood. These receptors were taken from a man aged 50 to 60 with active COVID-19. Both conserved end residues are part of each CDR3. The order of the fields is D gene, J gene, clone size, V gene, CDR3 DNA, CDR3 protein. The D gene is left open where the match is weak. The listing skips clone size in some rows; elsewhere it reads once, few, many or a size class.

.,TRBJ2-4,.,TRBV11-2,TGTGCCAGCAGCCCGGGGAGGGGCAGGGGCAAAAACATTCAGTACTTC,CASSPGRGRGKNIQYF
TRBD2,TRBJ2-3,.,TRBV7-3,TGTGCCAGCAGCTTGGGCCGAATGGGACTAGCAGTAGATACGCAGTATTTT,CASSLGRMGLAVDTQYF
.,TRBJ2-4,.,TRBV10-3,TGTGCCATCAGTGAGAGAGGAAACATTCAGTACTTC,CAISERGNIQYF
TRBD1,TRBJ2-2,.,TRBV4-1,TGCGCCAGCAGCCCAACTAGAGACAGGGTTCTGGACACCGGGGAGCTGTTTTTT,CASSPTRDRVLDTGELFF
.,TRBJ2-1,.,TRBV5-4,TGTGCCAGCAGCTTGGACAGGGCCTTCTACAATGAGCAGTTCTTC,CASSLDRAFYNEQFF
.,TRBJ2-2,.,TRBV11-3,TGTGCCAGCAGCTCCTCTTACACCGGGGAGCTGTTTTTT,CASSSSYTGELFF
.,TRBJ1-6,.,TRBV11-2,TGTGCCAGCAGCCGGGGGTTGGGAAGCTCCTATAATTCACCCCTCCACTTT,CASSRGLGSSYNSPLHF
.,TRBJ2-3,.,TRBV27,TGTGCCAGCAGCCCCTCCCTCTACACAGATACGCAGTATTTT,CASSPSLYTDTQYF
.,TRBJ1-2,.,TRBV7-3,TGTGCCAGCAGCCCTGACAGAAACTATGGCTACACCTTC,CASSPDRNYGYTF
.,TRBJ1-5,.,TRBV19,TGTGCCAGTAGTACCGTTAGCAATCAGCCCCAGCATTTT,CASSTVSNQPQHF
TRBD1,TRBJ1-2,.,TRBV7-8,TGTGCCAGCAGCTATACAGGGGGAGAGTATGGCTACACCTTC,CASSYTGGEYGYTF
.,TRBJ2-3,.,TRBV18,TGTGCCAGCTCAGGGAGCGGATCTAGCACAGATACGCAGTATTTT,CASSGSGSSTDTQYF
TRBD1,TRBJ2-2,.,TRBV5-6,TGTGCCAGCAGCTTCTGGGACAGTCCCACCGGGGAGCTGTTTTTT,CASSFWDSPTGELFF
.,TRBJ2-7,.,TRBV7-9,TGTGCCAGCAGCGACCGGGTTTTATCCTACGAGCAGTACTTC,CASSDRVLSYEQYF
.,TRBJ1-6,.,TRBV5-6,TGTGCCAGCAGCCCCCTTGACAGCCGCTATAATTCACCCCTCCACTTT,CASSPLDSRYNSPLHF
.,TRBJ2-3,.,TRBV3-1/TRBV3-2,TGTGCCAGCAGCCAGCGGCTAGCCACAGATACGCAGTATTTT,CASSQRLATDTQYF
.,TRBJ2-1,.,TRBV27,TGTGCCAGCAGCCTTAGTTACTCAAATGAGCAGTTCTTC,CASSLSYSNEQFF
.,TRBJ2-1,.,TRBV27,TGTGCCACCAGCAAAGGAGGCTCCTACAATGAGCAGTTCTTC,CATSKGGSYNEQFF
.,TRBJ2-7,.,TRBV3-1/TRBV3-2,TGTGCCAGCAGCTCCCTCACTAGCTACTACGAGCAGTACTTC,CASSSLTSYYEQYF
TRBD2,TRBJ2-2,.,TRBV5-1,TGCGCCAGCAGCGACTATCTCGGGAGCGGGGGGGCCGGTGGCGGGGAGCTGTTTTTT,CASSDYLGSGGAGGGELFF
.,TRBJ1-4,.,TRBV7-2,TGTGCCAGCAGCCTCGGACTAAATCGGGAAAAACTGTTTTTT,CASSLGLNREKLFF
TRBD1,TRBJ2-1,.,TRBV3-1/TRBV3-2,TGTGCCAGCAGCCCAGGGGGTAGGGAGCAGTTCTTC,CASSPGGREQFF
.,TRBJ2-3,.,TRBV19,TGTGCCAGTAGTACCTCCAGTGCAGATACGCAGTATTTT,CASSTSSADTQYF
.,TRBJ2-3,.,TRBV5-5,TGTGCCAGCAGCTTGAGTACGGCAGATACGCAGTATTTT,CASSLSTADTQYF
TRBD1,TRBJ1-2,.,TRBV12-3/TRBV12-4,TGTGCCAGCAGCCTGGACAGGGGCCATGGCTACACCTTC,CASSLDRGHGYTF
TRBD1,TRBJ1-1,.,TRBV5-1,TGCGCCAGCAGCTTCATCGCAGGGGGCACCTCAAACACTGAAGCTTTCTTT,CASSFIAGGTSNTEAFF
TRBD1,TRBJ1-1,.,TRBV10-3,TGTGCCATCAGTAGCCGGGACAGGGACACTGAAGCTTTCTTT,CAISSRDRDTEAFF
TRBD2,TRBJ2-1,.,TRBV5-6,TGTGCCAGCACTCGGGGCCGGGGGGCCTACAATGAGCAGTTCTTC,CASTRGRGAYNEQFF
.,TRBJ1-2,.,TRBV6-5,TGTGCCAGCACCGTGGGGGGGACCCTTGGCTACACCTTC,CASTVGGTLGYTF
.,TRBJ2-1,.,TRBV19,TGTGCCACCCAAAGGGGGGGCAGCTCCTACAATGAGCAGTTCTTC,CATQRGGSSYNEQFF
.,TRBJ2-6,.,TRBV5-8,TGTGCCAGCAGCCTAGGGAGCTCTGGGGCCAACGTCCTGACTTTC,CASSLGSSGANVLTF
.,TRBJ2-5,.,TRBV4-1,TGCGCCAGCAGCCAAGATGGTACTAAATTGGCCCAGTACTTC,CASSQDGTKLAQYF
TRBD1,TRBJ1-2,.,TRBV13,TGTGCCAGCAGCCGGGACAGGGGGCAAGGCTATGGCTACACCTTC,CASSRDRGQGYGYTF
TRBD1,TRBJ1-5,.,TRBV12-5,TGTGCTAGTGGTTTGCTCGGACAGGGAAGAAATCAGCCCCAGCATTTT,CASGLLGQGRNQPQHF
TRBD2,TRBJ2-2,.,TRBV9,TGTGCCAGCAGGAGACTAGCGGACACCGGGGAGCTGTTTTTT,CASRRLADTGELFF
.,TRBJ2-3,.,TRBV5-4,TGTGCCAGCAGCTCTGGCGGGCTTCGGGATACGCAGTATTTT,CASSSGGLRDTQYF
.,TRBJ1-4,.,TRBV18,TGTGCCAGCTCACCACCTCTATCGGGTGAAAAACTGTTTTTT,CASSPPLSGEKLFF
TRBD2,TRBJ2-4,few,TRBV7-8,TGTGCCAGCAGCCCCCGACGGGGGGGTGCCAAAAACATTCAGTACTTC,CASSPRRGGAKNIQYF
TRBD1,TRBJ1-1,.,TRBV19,TGTGCCAGTAGTATCGGACAGGGAAGGACTGAAGCTTTCTTT,CASSIGQGRTEAFF
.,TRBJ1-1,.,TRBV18,TGTGCCAGCTCACCATCTGGACAGTACACTGAAGCTTTCTTT,CASSPSGQYTEAFF
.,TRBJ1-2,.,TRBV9,TGTGCCAGCACCAGTAATGATAACTATGGCTACACCTTC,CASTSNDNYGYTF
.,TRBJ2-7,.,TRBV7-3,TGTGCCAGCAGCCCAGGGAGGACGGGCTACGAGCAGTACTTC,CASSPGRTGYEQYF
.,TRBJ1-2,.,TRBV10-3,TGTGCCATCAGTCGTACAGGCGGAGTTGTTTCTAACTATGGCTACACCTTC,CAISRTGGVVSNYGYTF